This T cell receptor beta chain was captured in a study of blood T cell repertoires in COVID-19. V was trimmed by 1 base and J by 9 bases, leaving 13 bases between them. CDR1 is SNHLY, CDR2 FYNNEI, per germline. The CDR3 contains 14 residues. Some clones are missing from TCRdb's copy, which holds only in-frame ones; the method was immunoSEQ multiplex PCR. The data show around 140,000 clones, roughly 84% seen once. This rearrangement joins TRBV2 to TRBJ1-5, with a possible D match to TRBD1 (6 bases). The sequenced sample consisted of peripheral blood. This sequence was found in a man between 60 and 75 years old with active or convalescent COVID-19. CDR3 in DNA: TGTGCCAGCAGTGAAGAACAGGGAAGGAGGCCCCAGCATTTT. Its protein product is CASSEEQGRRPQHF.